This T cell receptor (beta chain) was sequenced in a study of blood T cells in healthy people across ages. A second PCR of about 6 to 11 cycles used a sample-barcoded 5' primer and a J-beta primer mix. TCRdb used MiXCR to reprocess the 5' RACE reads, holding one entry per CDR3 protein. The sample lists roughly 730,000 distinct CDR3 sequences; roughly three fifths were seen once. The receptor comes from a man aged 40-49 years in good health. The source material was blood.

This CDR3 is CSARYSGTPGELFF. CDR3 DNA: TGCAGTGCTAGATACTCGGGGACTCCCGGGGAGCTGTTTTTT. The genes are TRBV20-1 and TRBJ2-2, with D tentatively TRBD2 (6 bases). Trimming pared 2 bases from V and 6 bases from J, leaving 13 bases between. The CDR3 runs 14 residues. The V gene's germline CDR1 is DFQATT and CDR2 SNEGSKA (reference sequence).